The 19 T cell receptor beta chains presented below share a single source sample, sequenced in a study of blood T cell repertoires in COVID-19. Using immunoSEQ multiplex PCR, the repertoire was profiled, and TCRdb retains in-frame clones only, with some absent. The sample carries around 210,000 clones, around four fifths recorded once. The sample was peripheral blood. The receptors shown here come from a man in his 60s with COVID-19, enrolled during active disease.

This clone was picked up one time. V and J are TRBV3-1 (or the pseudogene TRBV3-2) and TRBJ2-1, with unresolved D. The CDR3 spans 15 residues. Germline CDR1 and CDR2: LGHDT and YNNKEL (reference sequence). V lost 2 bases and J 1 base, leaving 9 bases between the germline ends. The CDR3 sequence is CASSQRLSSYNEQFF. DNA of the CDR3: TGTGCCAGCAGCCAAAGACTTTCGTCCTACAATGAGCAGTTCTTC.

This chain's CDR3 is CASSQDRGRFHEQYF. The CDR3 DNA reads TGTGCCAGCAGTCAGGACAGGGGTCGGTTTCACGAGCAGTACTTC. The chain has TRBV28 and TRBJ2-7, with 9 bases matching TRBD1. The trim removed 5 bases at V and 5 bases at J, leaving 10 bases unmatched. The CDR3 runs to 15 residues. The germline V gene has CDR1 MDHEN and CDR2 SYDVKM. Looking up the rest from reference TRBV28 and TRBJ2-7 gives the full variable domain: DVKVTQSSRYLVKRTGEKVFLECVQDMDHENMFWYRQDPGLGLRLIYFSYDVKMKEKGDIPEGYSVSREKKERFSLILESASTNQTSMYLCASSQDRGRFHEQYFGPGTRLTVT.

The V and J genes are TRBV7-6 and TRBJ1-3; 8 bases agree with TRBD1. CDR1 and CDR2 (germline): SGHVS, FNYEAQ. The CDR3 totals 14 residues. V was clipped by 6 bases and J by 4 bases; unmatched bases: 5. The CDR3 DNA is TGTGCCAGCAGTTCAGGGGGCTCCGGAAACACCATATATTTT. It translates to CASSSGGSGNTIYF.

The rearrangement joins TRBV7-8 to TRBJ2-7; 10 bases are a match to TRBD2. V lost 1 base and J lost 2; bases outside the gene matches: 5. The germline CDR1 and CDR2 sequences are SGHVS and FQNEAQ. This CDR3 region has 16 residues. The CDR3 is CASSLGASGSPYEQYF. The DNA for the CDR3 is TGTGCCAGCAGCTTAGGGGCTAGCGGGAGCCCCTACGAGCAGTACTTC.

The chain combines TRBV10-1 with TRBJ1-3; 9 bases line up with TRBD1. After removal of 6 bases from V and 1 base from J, the junction contained 4 bases not matched to a gene. Germline V gene data show CDR1 as WNHNN and CDR2 as SYGVQD (reference sequence). The CDR3 has 15 residues. This CDR3 is CASSPGTGSGNTIYF. The CDR3 DNA reads as TGCGCCAGCAGCCCCGGGACAGGGTCTGGAAACACCATATATTTT.

J is TRBJ1-1 and V is TRBV7-3, with 10 bases fitting TRBD1. The CDR3 is 15 residues long. Germline trimming cut 3 bases from V and 1 base from J; bases unmatched to any gene: 2. CDR1 SGHTA and CDR2 FQGTGA come from the germline V gene. CDR3 nucleotides: TGTGCCAGCAGCTTGGACAGGGGGGAGAACACTGAAGCTTTCTTT. Translated: CASSLDRGENTEAFF.

J is TRBJ1-2 and V is TRBV18; 7 bases are a match to TRBD1. The CDR3 covers 16 residues. V shed 2 bases and J 2 bases; nucleotides not matched to a gene: 8. The germline CDR1 and CDR2 sequences are KGHSH and LQKENI. The CDR3 bases are TGTGCCAGCTCACCAAGTGCTTCGGGACAGAACTATGGCTACACCTTC. It codes for CASSPSASGQNYGYTF.

The genes are TRBV6-1 and TRBJ1-2; D call uncertain. Trimming stripped 1 base from V and 4 bases from J, with 13 bases between. The germline V gene encodes CDR1 MNHNS and CDR2 SASEGT. The CDR3 contains 15 residues. The DNA for the CDR3 is TGTGCCAGCAGTGAAGAGGTACAAGACTTCTATGGCTACACCTTC. Translating gives CASSEEVQDFYGYTF.

V usage is TRBV9 and J usage is TRBJ1-5, with 8 bases fitting TRBD1. CDR1 is SGDLS, CDR2 YYNGEE, per germline. This CDR3 is 15 amino acids long. Germline trimming cut 0 bases from V and 3 bases from J; bases unmatched to any gene: 2. The CDR3 DNA sequence: TGTGCCAGCAGCGTAGGGACAGGGTTCAATCAGCCCCAGCATTTT. Its translation: CASSVGTGFNQPQHF.

The chain joins TRBV27 to TRBJ2-2; 9 nucleotides agree with TRBD2. The CDR3 is 15 residues long. Per the germline V gene, CDR1 is MNHEY and CDR2 is SMNVEV (reference sequence). With V trimmed by 2 bases and J by 7 bases, 5 bases remained unmatched. The CDR3 protein is CASSLAGGPNGELFF. CDR3 nucleotides: TGTGCCAGCAGTTTAGCGGGAGGGCCGAACGGGGAGCTGTTTTTT.

This clone has just one count. This chain links TRBV27 with TRBJ1-2; D may be TRBD1 (5 bases). Per the germline V gene, CDR1 is MNHEY and CDR2 is SMNVEV (reference sequence). V was trimmed by 4 bases and J by 8 bases, leaving 11 bases between them. This CDR3 has 12 residues. The CDR3 sequence is CASSSVGGGYTF. CDR3 coding DNA: TGTGCCAGCAGTTCGGTCGGGGGGGGCTACACCTTC.

The rearrangement links TRBV18 to TRBJ2-5; the D is unclear. This CDR3 spans 15 amino acids. V shed 3 bases and J shed 7 bases, with 18 bases lying between them. Germline V gives CDR1 KGHSH, CDR2 LQKENI. In DNA, the CDR3 is TGTGCCAGCTCACCGGCAAACGCCGATTTACGGACCCAGTACTTC. Translation: CASSPANADLRTQYF.

This clone has just a few counts. The genes are TRBV2 and TRBJ1-2; weak D call: TRBD1 (6 bases). Germline CDR1 and CDR2: SNHLY and FYNNEI. The germline V and J ends were trimmed by 8 bases and 8 bases, with 12 bases remaining between them. CDR3 length equals 11 residues. The CDR3 is CASAVGGGYTF. The CDR3 DNA reads TGTGCCAGCGCGGTTGGGGGCGGCTACACCTTC.

The chain combines TRBV7-9 with TRBJ2-1; TRBD2 matches 8 bases. V lost 11 bases to trimming and J lost 5 bases; unmatched junction nucleotides: 11. The CDR3 length is 14 residues. Germline V gene data show CDR1 as SEHNR and CDR2 as FQNEAQ (reference sequence). The CDR3 sequence is CASLAGGANNEQFF. The CDR3 nucleotides are TGTGCCTCCCTCGCGGGAGGAGCTAACAATGAGCAGTTCTTC.

This clone was recorded once. The chain links TRBV5-5 to TRBJ2-1, with TRBD1 matching 11 bases. The CDR3 sequence is 16 residues long. V lost 4 bases and J lost 9; bases outside the gene matches: 12. CDR1 is SGHKS, CDR2 YYEKEE, per germline (reference sequence). Here the CDR3 reads CASSPNRGQGAGEQFF. DNA for the CDR3: TGTGCCAGCAGCCCGAACCGCGGACAGGGGGCCGGTGAGCAGTTCTTC.

This chain joins TRBV30 and TRBJ1-2, with D perhaps matching TRBD1 (5 bases). The V gene's germline CDR1 is GTSNPN and CDR2 SVGIG (reference sequence). The CDR3 consists of 13 residues. V lost 0 bases and J 7 bases, leaving 12 bases between the germline ends. DNA for the CDR3: TGTGCCTGGAGTGTATTAGGACAAGGTGGCTACACCTTC. This encodes CAWSVLGQGGYTF.

This chain links TRBV9 with TRBJ1-2; a weak D match, TRBD1 (5 bases). CDR1 is SGDLS and CDR2 is YYNGEE in the germline V gene. V dropped 4 bases and J dropped 4 bases, with 14 bases sitting between them. The CDR3 length is 14 residues. The CDR3 bases are TGTGCCAGCAGCTTTCGACAGACCCCCTATGGCTACACCTTC. Translation gives CASSFRQTPYGYTF.

The chain has TRBV6-6 and TRBJ1-5; 7 bases agree with TRBD1. V lost 7 bases to trimming and J lost 8 bases; unmatched junction nucleotides: 8. Germline V lookup: CDR1 MNHNY, CDR2 SVGAGI (reference sequence). This CDR3 spans 13 amino acids. CDR3 protein: CASTGGTREPQHF. DNA for the CDR3: TGTGCCAGCACAGGGGGGACGCGAGAGCCCCAGCATTTT.

This clone was counted a single time. The chain has TRBV7-2 and TRBJ1-2; maybe TRBD1 (5 bases). The germline CDR1 and CDR2 sequences are SGHTA and FQGNSA. Trimming stripped 3 bases from V and 0 bases from J, with 14 bases between. The CDR3 contains 16 residues. The CDR3 is CASSLGDFLSNYGYTF. The CDR3 DNA is TGTGCCAGCAGCTTGGGGGACTTTTTATCTAACTATGGCTACACCTTC.